Below are 25 T cell receptor beta chains sequenced from a single sample in a study of shared clonotypes between healthy human individuals. The naive CD8 subset, CD45RO-negative cells positively selected for CCR7, excluded terminally differentiated effector memory CD45RA+ cells. TCRdb's table, derived via immunoSEQ multiplex PCR, lists solely in-frame clones and lacks some. The data show 550,000 to 750,000 clones, approximately 90% seen once. The source material was naive CD8+ T cells sorted from blood. The receptors derive from a man aged 25 to 40 in good health.

This clone was seen just once. J is TRBJ2-7 and V is TRBV27; tentatively, D is TRBD1 (5 bases). Germline V CDR1 and CDR2: MNHEY, SMNVEV (reference sequence). This CDR3 comprises 16 residues. The V gene lost 0 bases and the J gene lost 5 bases, with 17 bases spanning the gap. CDR3 protein: CASSLSAGYNLHEQYF. Here the CDR3 DNA reads TGTGCCAGCAGTTTATCTGCAGGGTATAACCTCCACGAGCAGTACTTC.

This chain links TRBV7-9 with TRBJ2-1; D is unclear. Germline V CDR1 and CDR2: SEHNR, FQNEAQ (reference sequence). V was trimmed by 7 bases and J by 5 bases, leaving 18 bases between them. CDR3 length equals 15 residues. This chain's CDR3 is CASILPGFIHNEQFF. CDR3 in DNA: TGTGCCAGCATCCTACCGGGTTTTATCCACAATGAGCAGTTCTTC.

The rearrangement joins TRBV9 to TRBJ1-1; possibly TRBD1 for D (6 bases). Per germline, CDR1 SGDLS and CDR2 YYNGEE. This CDR3 has 16 residues. With 4 bases removed from V and 3 bases from J, the gap between germline ends came to 19 bases. The DNA of the CDR3 is TGTGCCAGCAGCCCCCGAGGGGGAGTTGACGACACTGAAGCTTTCTTT. Its protein product is CASSPRGGVDDTEAFF.

This clone was observed a single time. CDR3 sequence reads: CASSQQLAGGDEQFF. In DNA form, the CDR3 reads TGTGCCAGCAGCCAGCAACTAGCGGGAGGCGATGAGCAGTTCTTC. V gene TRBV5-4 combines with J gene TRBJ2-1, with 12 bases fitting TRBD2. J gave up 8 bases and V 4 bases, and 7 bases lay outside the gene matches. The CDR3 consists of 15 residues. The germline CDR1 and CDR2 sequences are SGHNT and YYREEE (reference sequence).

V is TRBV29-1 and J is TRBJ1-2, with D unresolved. The CDR3 is made up of 15 amino acids. The germline V gene has CDR1 SQVTM and CDR2 ANQGSEA. Deletions cut 1 base from V and 0 bases from J, with 12 bases between. In DNA, the CDR3 is TGCAGCGTTGAAGCCTCTCGCCGAGCTAACTATGGCTACACCTTC. Protein sequence: CSVEASRRANYGYTF.

The genes are TRBV28 and TRBJ1-5; 7 nucleotides agree with TRBD1. Germline V CDR1 and CDR2: MDHEN, SYDVKM. CDR3 length equals 18 residues. With V trimmed by 7 bases and J by 5 bases, 20 bases remained unmatched. CDR3 DNA: TGTGCCAGCAACGACCCCGGTCGAGGGGGCAGAACTTATCAGCCCCAGCATTTT. Its protein is CASNDPGRGGRTYQPQHF. The whole variable domain, remainder taken from reference TRBV28 and TRBJ1-5, is DVKVTQSSRYLVKRTGEKVFLECVQDMDHENMFWYRQDPGLGLRLIYFSYDVKMKEKGDIPEGYSVSREKKERFSLILESASTNQTSMYLCASNDPGRGGRTYQPQHFGDGTRLSIL.

This clone has just one count. V usage is TRBV5-1 and J usage is TRBJ2-3; D remains unclear. This CDR3 spans 14 amino acids. The V and J ends lost 0 bases and 4 bases respectively, with 9 bases between them. Germline V lookup: CDR1 SGHRS, CDR2 YFSETQ. The CDR3 loop is CASSLAEGPDTQYF. The CDR3 coding sequence is TGCGCCAGCAGCTTGGCCGAAGGGCCAGATACGCAGTATTTT.

CDR3 DNA: TGTGCCAGCAGTTTACGTGGGACCCAGTACTTC. This encodes CASSLRGTQYF. The rearrangement uses TRBV27 and TRBJ2-5; D is uncertain. Deletions cut 2 bases from V and 7 bases from J, with 5 bases between. Germline lookup yields CDR1 MNHEY and CDR2 SMNVEV (reference sequence). This CDR3 is 11 amino acids long.

The rearrangement links TRBV6-1 to TRBJ1-1; TRBD1 might be the D (6 bases). The CDR3 loop spans 15 amino acids. Per germline, CDR1 MNHNS and CDR2 SASEGT. V was pared by 6 bases and J by 5 bases, with 19 bases between. The CDR3 coding sequence is TGTGCCAGCAGGGAACAACAGGGTCTTGGTACTGAAGCTTTCTTT. This gives the protein CASREQQGLGTEAFF.

The chain has TRBV27 and TRBJ2-5; D gene ambiguous. Germline CDR1 reads MNHEY; CDR2 reads SMNVEV (reference sequence). The V end lost 7 bases, the J end lost 3 bases, and 9 bases lay between the germline ends. The CDR3 contains 12 residues. The CDR3 reads CASMGGKETQYF. CDR3 nucleotide sequence: TGTGCCAGCATGGGTGGAAAAGAGACCCAGTACTTC.

This chain links TRBV29-1 with TRBJ1-1; D unresolved. With 4 bases removed from V and 7 bases from J, the gap between germline ends came to 10 bases. The CDR3 length is 11 residues. Germline V gene lookup returns CDR1 SQVTM and CDR2 ANQGSEA. For the CDR3, the DNA is TGCAGCGTTGTCACAAGTCTTGAAGCTTTCTTT. It encodes CSVVTSLEAFF.

The chain uses TRBV5-1 and TRBJ1-1; D remains unclear. With 5 bases removed from V and 1 base from J, the gap between germline ends came to 12 bases. This CDR3 has 14 amino acids. CDR1 is SGHRS and CDR2 is YFSETQ in the germline V gene. The CDR3 DNA reads TGCGCCAGCAGTCCGATCATGGGGAACACTGAAGCTTTCTTT. As protein: CASSPIMGNTEAFF.

This chain's CDR3 is CAGRNGPQNYEQYF. CDR3 nucleotides: TGTGCCGGCCGAAACGGGCCTCAAAACTACGAGCAGTACTTC. This chain joins TRBV7-3 and TRBJ2-7; D unclear. The CDR3 has 14 amino acids. CDR1 is SGHTA and CDR2 is FQGTGA in the germline V gene. With 11 bases removed from V and 3 bases from J, the gap between germline ends came to 20 bases.

The rearrangement uses TRBV29-1 and TRBJ2-1; either TRBD1 or TRBD2 may fit D (6 bases each). V was pared by 6 bases and J by 6 bases, with 15 bases between. This CDR3 has 13 amino acids. The V gene's germline CDR1 is SQVTM and CDR2 ANQGSEA. The CDR3 DNA sequence: TGCAGCGTCGAGGGGGGATTGAGCAATGAGCAGTTCTTC. Translated, it gives CSVEGGLSNEQFF.

Here the CDR3 reads CASSPQGSGSYTYEQYF. For the CDR3, the DNA is TGTGCCAGCAGCCCCCAGGGTAGCGGGAGTTATACCTACGAGCAGTACTTC. The chain has TRBV7-9 and TRBJ2-7, with 9 nucleotides matching TRBD2. The ends lost 5 bases at V and 2 bases at J; junction bases unmatched: 13. The germline V gene has CDR1 SEHNR and CDR2 FQNEAQ (reference sequence). There are 17 residues in the CDR3.

This clone showed up just once. The rearrangement links TRBV15 to TRBJ1-3; D ambiguous. This CDR3 region has 16 residues. Germline V gene lookup returns CDR1 LNHNV and CDR2 YYDKDF (reference sequence). V was pared by 0 bases and J by 0 bases, with 9 bases between. The chain's CDR3 is CATSRDKGISGNTIYF. As DNA, the CDR3 is TGTGCCACCAGCAGAGACAAGGGAATCTCTGGAAACACCATATATTTT. Full variable domain (missing parts from reference TRBV15 and TRBJ1-3): DAMVIQNPRYQVTQFGKPVTLSCSQTLNHNVMYWYQQKSSQAPKLLFHYYDKDFNNEADTPDNFQSRRPNTSFCFLDIRSPGLGDTAMYLCATSRDKGISGNTIYFGEGSWLTVV.

The chain employs TRBV6-1 and TRBJ1-1, with D possibly being TRBD1 (6 bases). The CDR3 loop spans 12 amino acids. Germline V gene sequence: CDR1 MNHNS, CDR2 SASEGT. Trimming stripped 3 bases from V and 8 bases from J, with 10 bases between. The chain's CDR3 is CASSENRDEAFF. CDR3 coding DNA: TGTGCCAGCAGTGAGAACAGGGACGAAGCTTTCTTT.

This chain uses TRBV28 with TRBJ2-5; 12 bases align to TRBD2. The CDR3 totals 18 residues. The V segment lost 7 bases and the J segment 5 bases; nucleotides outside the gene matches: 17. Germline V gene data show CDR1 as MDHEN and CDR2 as SYDVKM. The CDR3 protein is CASTQGLAGLLNSETQYF. The CDR3 DNA sequence: TGTGCCAGCACCCAAGGACTAGCGGGATTGCTGAACAGTGAGACCCAGTACTTC. The full variable domain, in which reference TRBV28 and TRBJ2-5 provide the parts outside the CDR3, is DVKVTQSSRYLVKRTGEKVFLECVQDMDHENMFWYRQDPGLGLRLIYFSYDVKMKEKGDIPEGYSVSREKKERFSLILESASTNQTSMYLCASTQGLAGLLNSETQYFGPGTRLLVL.

The V and J genes are TRBV7-9 and TRBJ2-5, with 7 nucleotides matching TRBD1. The CDR3 extends over 17 amino acids. Trimming removed 2 bases from V and 3 bases from J; junction bases left unmatched: 12. The germline CDR1 and CDR2 sequences are SEHNR and FQNEAQ (reference sequence). CDR3 DNA: TGTGCCAGCAGCTTAAGGCCAGGGGGTGTGGTAGAAGAGACCCAGTACTTC. Amino acid sequence: CASSLRPGGVVEETQYF.

In this sample, this clone turned up a few times. The rearrangement links TRBV30 to TRBJ1-5; 7 bases map to TRBD1. CDR3 length: 13 amino acids. V shed 1 base and J 7 bases; nucleotides not matched to a gene: 4. Germline loops: CDR1 GTSNPN, CDR2 SVGIG (reference sequence). The CDR3 reads CAWSATGAQPQHF. The CDR3 bases are TGTGCCTGGAGTGCCACAGGGGCGCAGCCCCAGCATTTT.

V is TRBV6-4 and J is TRBJ2-3; D is perhaps TRBD2 (5 bases). CDR3 length: 16 residues. Germline CDR1 reads MRHNA; CDR2 reads SNTAGT. Trimming shortened V by 3 bases and J by 6 bases, and 19 bases separated the two germline ends. The CDR3 here is CASSEFGYEGRDTQYF. The CDR3 bases are TGTGCCAGCAGTGAATTCGGCTATGAGGGCCGGGATACGCAGTATTTT.

The chain combines TRBV7-9 with TRBJ2-1; D is perhaps TRBD2 (5 bases). The CDR3 runs to 15 residues. V was pared by 0 bases and J by 4 bases, with 10 bases between. Germline lookup yields CDR1 SEHNR and CDR2 FQNEAQ (reference sequence). The CDR3 here is CASSLAPSLYNEQFF. The CDR3 nucleotides are TGTGCCAGCAGCTTAGCGCCTAGCCTATACAATGAGCAGTTCTTC.

This clone was found once. The chain is built from TRBV28 and TRBJ2-7; 9 positions agree with TRBD1. With 7 bases clipped from V and 5 bases from J, the junction kept 9 bases outside the gene matches. CDR1 is MDHEN and CDR2 is SYDVKM in the germline V gene. The CDR3 is 14 amino acids. The CDR3 sequence: CASKPTGGVDEQYF. In nucleotides, the CDR3 is TGTGCCAGCAAACCGACAGGGGGGGTAGACGAGCAGTACTTC.

The CDR3 nucleotides are TGTGCCAGCAGTGGTACAGGGAGCTCCTACAATGAGCAGTTCTTC. This translates into CASSGTGSSYNEQFF. The genes are TRBV25-1 and TRBJ2-1, with D tentatively TRBD1 (6 bases). Germline V gene lookup returns CDR1 MGHDK and CDR2 SYGVNS. Trimming shortened V by 4 bases and J by 0 bases, and 10 bases separated the two germline ends. This CDR3 has 15 residues.

The chain uses TRBV6-6 and TRBJ2-3; TRBD2 agrees at 8 bases. Germline V lookup: CDR1 MNHNY, CDR2 SVGAGI (reference sequence). The CDR3 consists of 14 residues. After removal of 4 bases from V and 1 base from J, the junction contained 1 base not matched to a gene. The CDR3: CASSSTSGTDTQYF. The CDR3 nucleotides read TGTGCCAGCAGTTCGACTAGCGGCACAGATACGCAGTATTTT.